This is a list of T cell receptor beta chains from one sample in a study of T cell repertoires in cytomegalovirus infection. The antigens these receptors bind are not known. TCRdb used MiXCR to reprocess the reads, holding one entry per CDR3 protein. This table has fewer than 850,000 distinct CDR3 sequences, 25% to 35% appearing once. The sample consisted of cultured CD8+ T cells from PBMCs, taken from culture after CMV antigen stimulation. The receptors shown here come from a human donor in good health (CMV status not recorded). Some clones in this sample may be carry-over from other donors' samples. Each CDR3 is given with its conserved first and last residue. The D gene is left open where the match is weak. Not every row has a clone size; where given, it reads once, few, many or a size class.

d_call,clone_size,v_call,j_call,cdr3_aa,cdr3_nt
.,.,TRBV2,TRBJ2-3,CASSEARAAGRTDTQYF,TGTGCCAGCAGTGAAGCGCGAGCGGCAGGGAGAACAGATACGCAGTATTTT
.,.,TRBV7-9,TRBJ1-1,CASSLLPWEKINTEAFF,TGTGCCAGCAGCTTGTTACCGTGGGAAAAAATCAACACTGAAGCTTTCTTT
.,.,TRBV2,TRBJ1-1,CALGGAVGTEAFF,TGTGCCCTGGGGGGGGCTGTCGGCACTGAAGCTTTCTTT
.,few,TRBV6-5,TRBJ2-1,CACFGGNEQFF,TGTGCCTGCTTTGGGGGAAATGAGCAGTTCTTC
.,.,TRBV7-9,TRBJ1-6,CASSPQTDGASPLHF,TGTGCCAGCAGCCCCCAGACAGATGGAGCTTCACCCCTCCACTTT
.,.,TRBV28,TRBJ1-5,CASTLGGYSNQPQHF,TGTGCCAGCACCCTAGGTGGTTATAGCAATCAGCCCCAGCATTTT
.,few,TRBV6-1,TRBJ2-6,CASSEAVGHGFGANVLTF,TGTGCCAGCAGTGAAGCCGTCGGACACGGGTTCGGGGCCAACGTCCTGACTTTC
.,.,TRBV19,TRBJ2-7,CASSPGAGPYEQYF,TGTGCCAGTAGCCCAGGAGCGGGCCCCTACGAGCAGTACTTC
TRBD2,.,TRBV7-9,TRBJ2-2,CASSLLQRLAGGSHGELLF,TGTGCCAGCAGCTTACTTCAACGACTAGCGGGGGGATCGCACGGGGAGCTGCTTTTT
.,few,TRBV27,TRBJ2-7,CASSLPGQPYEQYF,TGTGCCAGCAGCCTACCAGGACAGCCATACGAGCAGTACTTC
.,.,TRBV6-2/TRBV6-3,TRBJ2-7,CATFGDSYEQYF,TGTGCCACCTTTGGGGATAGCTACGAGCAGTACTTC
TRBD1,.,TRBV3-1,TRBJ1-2,CASSLTGDVSLGYTF,TGTGCCAGCAGCCTGACAGGGGACGTCTCCCTTGGCTACACCTTC
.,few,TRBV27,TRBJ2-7,CASSITGLQHYEQYF,TGTGCCAGCAGTATCACAGGGTTACAGCACTACGAGCAGTACTTC
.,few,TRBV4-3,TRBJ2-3,CASSQVRRDTQYF,TGCGCCAGCAGCCAAGTAAGAAGAGATACGCAGTATTTT
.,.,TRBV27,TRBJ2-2,CASSFGGAPGELFF,TGTGCCAGCAGTTTTGGGGGGGCACCCGGGGAGCTGTTTTTT
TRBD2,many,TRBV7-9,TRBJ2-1,CASSRTRGLALDEQFF,TGTGCCAGCAGCCGTACACGGGGACTAGCTTTGGATGAGCAGTTCTTC
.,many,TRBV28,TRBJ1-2,CASRRRHFLLYGYTF,TGTGCCAGCAGGCGCAGACATTTCCTCCTCTATGGCTACACCTTC
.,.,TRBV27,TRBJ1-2,CASTGGEENYGYTF,TGTGCCAGCACCGGGGGAGAGGAAAACTATGGCTACACCTTC
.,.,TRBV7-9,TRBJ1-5,CASSPPTEGQPQHF,TGTGCCAGCAGCCCCCCTACAGAGGGTCAGCCCCAGCATTTT
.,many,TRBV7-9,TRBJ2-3,CASSLADSEPTSTDTQYF,TGTGCCAGCAGCTTAGCGGACTCGGAGCCGACTAGCACAGATACGCAGTATTTT
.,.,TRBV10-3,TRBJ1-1,CAIKSDSNGNTEAFF,TGTGCCATCAAATCAGACAGCAACGGGAACACTGAAGCTTTCTTT
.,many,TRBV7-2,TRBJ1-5,CASSSRDRQPQHF,TGTGCCAGCAGCTCCAGGGATCGCCAGCCCCAGCATTTT
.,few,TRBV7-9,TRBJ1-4,CASSLAGAEKLFF,TGTGCCAGCAGCTTAGCGGGGGCTGAAAAACTGTTTTTT
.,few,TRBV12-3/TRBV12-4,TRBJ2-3,CASSLAGWSGGDTQYF,TGTGCCAGCAGTTTAGCGGGGTGGAGTGGGGGAGATACGCAGTATTTT
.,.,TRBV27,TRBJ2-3,CASSLDGAEDTQYF,TGTGCCAGCAGTTTGGACGGGGCGGAGGATACGCAGTATTTT
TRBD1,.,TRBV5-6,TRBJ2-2,CASSFQTGTGITGELFF,TGTGCCAGCAGCTTCCAGACCGGGACAGGGATTACCGGGGAGCTGTTTTTT
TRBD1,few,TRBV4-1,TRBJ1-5,CASSQGQGRGQPQHF,TGCGCCAGCAGCCAAGGACAGGGAAGGGGTCAGCCCCAGCATTTT
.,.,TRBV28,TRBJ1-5,CASSWALGGGYQPQHF,TGTGCCAGCAGTTGGGCCCTCGGGGGGGGTTATCAGCCCCAGCATTTT
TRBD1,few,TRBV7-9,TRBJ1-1,CASSQWDRGISEAFF,TGTGCCAGCAGCCAGTGGGACAGGGGGATCTCTGAAGCTTTCTTT
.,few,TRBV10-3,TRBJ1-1,CAISPGGSNTEAFF,TGTGCCATCAGTCCCGGGGGTTCGAACACTGAAGCTTTCTTT
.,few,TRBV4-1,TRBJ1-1,CASSQDSTAEAFF,TGCGCCAGCAGCCAAGACTCCACAGCTGAAGCTTTCTTT
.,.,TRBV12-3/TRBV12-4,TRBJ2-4,CASSSTDQNIQYF,TGTGCCAGCAGTTCAACAGACCAAAACATTCAGTACTTC
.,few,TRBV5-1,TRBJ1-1,CASSLYSGALLTNTEAFF,TGCGCCAGCAGCTTGTATTCAGGGGCCCTTTTGACGAACACTGAAGCTTTCTTT
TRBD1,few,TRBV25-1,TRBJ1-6,CASSDPGQGGPPLHF,TGTGCCAGCAGTGACCCCGGACAGGGTGGGCCACCCCTCCACTTT
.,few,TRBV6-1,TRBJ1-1,CASSHPWREHTEAFF,TGTGCCAGCAGTCACCCCTGGAGAGAACACACTGAAGCTTTCTTT
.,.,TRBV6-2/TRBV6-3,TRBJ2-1,CASSYTWTDTPPSGSYNEQFF,TGTGCCAGCAGTTACACCTGGACAGACACCCCCCCCAGCGGCTCCTACAATGAGCAGTTCTTC
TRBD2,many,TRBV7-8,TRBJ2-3,CASSLVTSGGTDTQYF,TGTGCCAGCAGCTTAGTTACTAGCGGGGGCACAGATACGCAGTATTTT
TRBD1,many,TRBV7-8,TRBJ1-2,CASSLFSSGRDSSNYGYTF,TGTGCCAGCAGCTTATTCAGTTCTGGTCGGGACAGTAGCAACTATGGCTACACCTTC
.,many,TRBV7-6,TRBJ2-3,CASSLSGGTTDTQYF,TGTGCCAGCAGCTTGTCGGGGGGCACCACAGATACGCAGTATTTT
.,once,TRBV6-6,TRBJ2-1,CASSYRAVPSYNEQFF,TGTGCCAGCAGTTATCGGGCGGTGCCCTCCTACAATGAGCAGTTCTTC
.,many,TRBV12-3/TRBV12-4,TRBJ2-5,CASSPAGEETQYF,TGTGCCAGCAGTCCCGCGGGCGAGGAGACCCAGTACTTC
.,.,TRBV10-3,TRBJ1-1,CAISERSIGTEAFF,TGTGCCATCAGTGAGAGGTCCATAGGCACTGAAGCTTTCTTT